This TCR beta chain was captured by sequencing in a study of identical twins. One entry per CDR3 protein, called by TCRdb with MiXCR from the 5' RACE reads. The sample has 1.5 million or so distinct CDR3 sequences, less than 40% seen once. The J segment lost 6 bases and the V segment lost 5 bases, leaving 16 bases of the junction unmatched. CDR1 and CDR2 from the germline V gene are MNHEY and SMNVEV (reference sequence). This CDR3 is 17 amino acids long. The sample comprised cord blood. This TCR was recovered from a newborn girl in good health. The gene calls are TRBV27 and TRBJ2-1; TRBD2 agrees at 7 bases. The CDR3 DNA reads TGTGCCAGCAGTGTTCGGGTGGGCGGGAGTAGGGTCAATGAGCAGTTCTTC. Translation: CASSVRVGGSRVNEQFF.